A selection of T cell receptor beta chains follows, all from one sample in a study of identical twins. TCRdb processed the 5' RACE reads anew with MiXCR; each CDR3 protein has one entry. The sample lists roughly 770,000 distinct CDR3 sequences, 18% occurring once. These data were also reused for a study on T cells expressing NK-cell markers.

The specimen was PBMCs. Receptors originate from a woman younger than 35 in good health. Both conserved end residues are trimmed from each CDR3. Size values are once, few and many counts, or a class for expanded clones, and some rows have none.

clone size	V gene	J gene	CDR3 protein
few	TRBV12-3/TRBV12-4	TRBJ2-1	ASSLGRQGFQF
few	TRBV7-6	TRBJ2-3	ASSLEGLAATDTQY
.	TRBV2	TRBJ2-3	ANRDRPTDTQY
once	TRBV5-1	TRBJ2-1	ASSLDRRRTYNEQF
few	TRBV10-3	TRBJ2-7	AISESENSPKRGQY
few	TRBV20-1	TRBJ1-3	SAEGVGNTIY
few	TRBV11-2	TRBJ2-7	ASSSWDGTYEQY
few	TRBV20-1	TRBJ1-1	SARVTGTRNTEAF
few	TRBV4-3	TRBJ2-2	ASSQVPGLAGGGTGELF
.	TRBV10-3	TRBJ2-5	AIRDSQETQY
few	TRBV30	TRBJ2-7	AWSVGEQY
few	TRBV12-3/TRBV12-4	TRBJ2-7	ASNLWSGSAARGEQY
.	TRBV7-2	TRBJ2-1	ASSTTTGVYEQF
.	TRBV4-1	TRBJ2-2	ASSQPGLAESGELF
few	TRBV2	TRBJ1-1	ASERQNTEAF
many	TRBV5-1	TRBJ2-1	ASSSGTSSYNEQF
.	TRBV6-1	TRBJ2-3	ASSRPKTGSDTQY
few	TRBV20-1	TRBJ2-1	SAIAGTGRNNEQF
.	TRBV4-3	TRBJ2-7	ASSQPKGQDSSYEQY
.	TRBV3-1	TRBJ2-7	ASSRQGGKSYEQY
few	TRBV5-1	TRBJ2-5	ASSSGQVQETQY
many	TRBV12-3/TRBV12-4	TRBJ1-3	ASSFGRSGNTIY
.	TRBV12-3/TRBV12-4	TRBJ2-1	ASRQLTSGDYEQF
.	TRBV11-1	TRBJ2-7	ASSLGKRSYEQY
few	TRBV12-3/TRBV12-4	TRBJ2-1	ASSFPGYNEQF
.	TRBV13	TRBJ2-1	ASGGGPYNEQF
few	TRBV7-8	TRBJ1-1	ASGGQGPNTEAF
.	TRBV7-9	TRBJ2-1	ASSHGGYQGNEQF
few	TRBV7-8	TRBJ1-5	ASRGFYSNQPQH
few	TRBV12-3/TRBV12-4	TRBJ1-2	ASSQQGRDGYT
.	TRBV10-3	TRBJ2-7	AISLDSFSYEQY
few	TRBV11-3	TRBJ2-2	ASSPLAGSPGELF
.	TRBV3-1	TRBJ1-1	ASSQGRWGAF
.	TRBV7-2	TRBJ2-1	ASWNRGLGEQF
few	TRBV5-6	TRBJ2-1	ASSSGLAGFCF
few	TRBV5-1	TRBJ2-1	ASSFTTGTSGGDAQF
few	TRBV29-1	TRBJ2-1	SVVTGRRWNEQF
.	TRBV12-3/TRBV12-4	TRBJ2-3	ASSVAGTSVFRWLRGTQY
few	TRBV6-1	TRBJ1-2	ASSRGPAGYGYT
.	TRBV10-3	TRBJ2-2	AISSPSDSNTGELF